The clone carrying this T cell receptor (beta chain) was detected only a few times. Antigen unknown. The data derive from a study of regulatory T cells in long-lasting Graves disease. Sample time point: persistent/refractory GD, antithyroid drugs over 5 years with positive TRAb. PBMCs provided the RNA from which the TCR library was made. An endocrinology unit in Xi'an, China, supplied the patients. Investigators prepared the TCR beta libraries by applying iRepertoire HTBI primers and Arm-PCR of CDR3 regions. One entry per CDR3 protein, called by TCRdb with MiXCR from the multiplex PCR reads. The data hold about 450,000 distinct CDR3 sequences, with about 20% observed a single time. Whole-study results and caveats: Persistent patients had a count of shared public clonotypes (about 2,500) that exceeded that of new patients (966).

Trimming took off 4 bases at V and 2 bases at J, with 15 bases between the two ends. The CDR3 length is 15 residues. Per germline, CDR1 SGHTA and CDR2 FQGNSA. The TCR was taken from a female donor with Graves disease. V usage is TRBV7-2 and J usage is TRBJ2-7; either TRBD1 or TRBD2 may supply D (5 bases each). This specimen was peripheral blood mononuclear cells (PBMCs), taken when the disease was refractory, from a patient treated with antithyroid drugs. Here the CDR3 DNA reads TGTGCCAGCAGCTCTGGGGGTCGAATGACCTACGAGCAGTACTTC. Its translation: CASSSGGRMTYEQYF.